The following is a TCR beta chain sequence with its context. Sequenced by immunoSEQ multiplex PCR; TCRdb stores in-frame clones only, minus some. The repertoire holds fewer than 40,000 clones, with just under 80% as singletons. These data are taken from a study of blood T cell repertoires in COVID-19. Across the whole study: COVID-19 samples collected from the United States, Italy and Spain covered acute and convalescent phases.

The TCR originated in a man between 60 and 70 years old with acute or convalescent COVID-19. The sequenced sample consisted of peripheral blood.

The CDR3 bases are TGTGCCAGCAGCTTCGAGTTACTAGAGGAAGCTTTCTTT. It codes for CASSFELLEEAFF. The rearrangement joins TRBV11-2 to TRBJ1-1; D gene uncertain. Trimming removed 3 bases at V and 8 bases at J, with 13 bases between. Germline V lookup: CDR1 SGHAT, CDR2 FQNNGV. The CDR3 runs to 13 residues.